The clone carrying this TCR beta chain was seen once. Its antigen is unidentified. The CDR3 spans 14 residues. V lost 2 bases, J lost 4 bases, and 8 bases lay in between. Germline V gene sequence: CDR1 SEHNR, CDR2 FQNEAQ (reference sequence). Produced via immunoSEQ multiplex PCR; TCRdb's table is partial and in-frame only. The table records about 130,000 clones, less than 90% of them present only once. The data belong to a study of identifying expanded T cells in peripheral blood. Study-level points and caveats: Technical replicates showed about 1.1 changed clones; roughly two weeks 15 to 20; four weeks 19.

The sequence was obtained from a person between 18 and 75 years old in good health. The sequenced sample consisted of blood. The gene calls are TRBV7-9 and TRBJ2-2; TRBD2 is a possible D gene (5 bases). The CDR3 protein is CASSLLAFTGELFF. The CDR3 coding sequence is TGTGCCAGCAGCTTACTAGCATTCACCGGGGAGCTGTTTTTT. The full variable domain, with the rest looked up from reference TRBV7-9 and TRBJ2-2, is DTGVSQNPRHKITKRGQNVTFRCDPISEHNRLYWYRQTLGQGPEFLTYFQNEAQLEKSRLLSDRFSAERPKGSFSTLEIQRTEQGDSAMYLCASSLLAFTGELFFGEGSRLTVL.